This TCR beta chain was recorded in a study of CD8+ T cells in alopecia areata. Study as a whole: Female C3H/HeJ mice aged 7-10 weeks received skin from approximately 6-12-month-old C3H/HeJ donors with spontaneous alopecia.

There are many counts of this clone. Its target is not known. All gene names here are mouse names. The CDR3 extends 4 residues past the end of the read, so its final part is completed from the germline J gene. Investigators isolated RNA and reverse transcribed it into cDNA to act as the sequencing template. Data came from immunoSEQ multiplex PCR; TCRdb stores just in-frame clones and leaves some out. This sample comprises 200,000 to 300,000 clones, none seen once only. Pooled cutaneous lymph node cells were sorted using CD4, CD8alpha, NKG2D, NKG2ACE and other markers. The study, taken as a whole, reports: Higher clonality than in normal scalp was seen in lesional scalp, especially alopecia totalis/universalis.

Germline CDR1 reads MNHDT; CDR2 reads YYDKIL. The J segment lost 1 base and the V segment lost 4 bases, leaving 6 bases of the junction unmatched. The CDR3 is 16 amino acids. The gene calls are TRBV17 and TRBJ2-2, with 7 positions matching TRBD2. This clonotype was sampled from a C3H/HeJ mouse with alopecia areata. This line is of MHC haplotype H2-k. Material for sequencing was CD4+ T cells sorted from a lymph node. CDR3 sequence reads: CASSNPPGGNTGQLYF. The sequenced part of the CDR3 DNA is TGTGCTAGCAGTAACCCCCCTGGGGGAAACACCGGG.